The clone carrying this T cell receptor (beta chain) was observed a single time. TCRdb's copy holds only in-frame clones and misses some; the assay was immunoSEQ multiplex PCR. The profile shows roughly 80,000 clones, around 90% of them singletons. These data are taken from a study of resident and recirculating memory T cells in vitiligo. The CDR3 extends over 15 amino acids. V dropped 0 bases and J dropped 6; count of bases not matched to a gene: 7. Germline CDR1 SGHRS, CDR2 YFSETQ. J is TRBJ1-2 and V is TRBV5-1, with 8 positions matching TRBD1. Sequencing was carried out using blood. This receptor was taken from a male donor with vitiligo. This CDR3 is CASSLGWQGADGYTF. The DNA for the CDR3 is TGCGCCAGCAGCTTGGGGTGGCAGGGGGCGGATGGCTACACCTTC.